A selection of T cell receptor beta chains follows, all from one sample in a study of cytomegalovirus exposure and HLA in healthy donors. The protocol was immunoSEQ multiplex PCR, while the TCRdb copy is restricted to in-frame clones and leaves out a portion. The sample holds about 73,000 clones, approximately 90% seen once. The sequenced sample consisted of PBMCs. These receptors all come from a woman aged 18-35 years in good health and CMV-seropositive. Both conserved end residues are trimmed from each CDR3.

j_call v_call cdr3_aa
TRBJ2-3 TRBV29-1 SMDRGATDTQY
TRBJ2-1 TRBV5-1 ASSAGTSGRNEQF
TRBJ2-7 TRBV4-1 ASSQLPGLADTTMGEQY
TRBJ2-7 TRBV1 TSSQESGSYEQY
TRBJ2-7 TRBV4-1 ASSQDGRATYEQY
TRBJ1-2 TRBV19 ASRRDRGYGYT
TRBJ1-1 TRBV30 AWIRDSTEAF
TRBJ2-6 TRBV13 ASSRGGFGANVLT
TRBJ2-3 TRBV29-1 SVDRDRGTDTQY
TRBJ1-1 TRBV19 ASSIDLRRQNEAF
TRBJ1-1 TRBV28 ASSQTPNTEAF
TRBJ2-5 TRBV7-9 ASSPGLAGREETQY